Listed here are 10 T cell receptor beta chains from one sample, sequenced in a study of blood T cell repertoires in COVID-19. Clones were read by immunoSEQ multiplex PCR, and TCRdb kept only the in-frame ones, dropping some. The repertoire holds around 100,000 clones, with about 80% as singletons. Sequenced: peripheral blood. These TCRs come from a man aged 60-69 years with acute or convalescent COVID-19.

The chain links TRBV27 to TRBJ2-1, with D perhaps matching TRBD2 (6 bases). V was trimmed by 8 bases and J by 4 bases, leaving 15 bases between them. The germline CDR1 and CDR2 sequences are MNHEY and SMNVEV (reference sequence). The length of the CDR3 is 14 residues. CDR3 in DNA: TGTGCCAGCCGCCCTGGCGGGATATACAATGAGCAGTTCTTC. Translation gives CASRPGGIYNEQFF.

The J gene is TRBJ2-7, the V gene TRBV7-2; TRBD1 agrees at 7 bases. J lost 2 bases, V lost 5 bases, and 6 bases had no gene match. The germline V gene encodes CDR1 SGHTA and CDR2 FQGNSA. The length of the CDR3 is 14 residues. The CDR3 region is CASSPYDRAYEQYF. CDR3 in DNA: TGTGCCAGCAGCCCTTATGACAGGGCCTACGAGCAGTACTTC.

In its sample, this clone was seen once. The chain links TRBV6-2 or TRBV6-3 to TRBJ1-1; 8 bases align to TRBD1. Germline-derived CDR1 and CDR2 are MNHEY and SVGEGT. V shed 2 bases and J 1 base; nucleotides not matched to a gene: 3. The CDR3 contains 15 residues. CDR3 nucleotide sequence: TGTGCCAGCAGTTACCCCGGACAGGGGAACACTGAAGCTTTCTTT. It specifies CASSYPGQGNTEAFF.

The V call is TRBV7-3, the J call TRBJ2-1; D is ambiguous. Germline V CDR1 and CDR2: SGHTA, FQGTGA. V was clipped by 6 bases and J by 3 bases, with 9 bases between them. The CDR3 contains 13 residues. Here the CDR3 DNA reads TGTGCCAGCAGTATAGGAGACTACAATGAGCAGTTCTTC. Translating gives CASSIGDYNEQFF. The full variable domain, completed using reference TRBV7-3 and TRBJ2-1, is GAGVSQTPSNKVTEKGKYVELRCDPISGHTALYWYRQSLGQGPEFLIYFQGTGAADDSGLPNDRFFAVRPEGSVSTLKIQRTERGDSAVYLCASSIGDYNEQFFGPGTRLTVL.

The J gene is TRBJ1-2, the V gene TRBV7-2; the match to TRBD1 covers 8 bases. CDR1 is SGHTA, CDR2 FQGNSA, per germline. V was clipped by 2 bases and J by 8 bases; unmatched bases: 10. The length of the CDR3 is 15 residues. In DNA form, the CDR3 reads TGTGCCAGCAGCTTATCACTACAATCAGGGGGCGGCTACACCTTC. This sequence encodes CASSLSLQSGGGYTF. The entire variable domain, with the rest obtained from reference TRBV7-2 and TRBJ1-2, is as follows: GAGVSQSPSNKVTEKGKDVELRCDPISGHTALYWYRQSLGQGLEFLIYFQGNSAPDKSGLPSDRFSAERTGGSVSTLTIQRTQQEDSAVYLCASSLSLQSGGGYTFGSGTRLTVV.

This clone was recorded only once. CDR3 region: CASSLFQGYSNQPQHF. CDR3 in DNA: TGTGCCAGCAGCTTGTTCCAGGGGTATAGCAATCAGCCCCAGCATTTT. This chain connects TRBV5-8 to TRBJ1-5; weak D call: TRBD1 (6 bases). CDR1 is SGHTS and CDR2 is YDEGEE in the germline V gene. V lost 1 base and J 0 bases, leaving 11 bases between the germline ends. CDR3 length: 16 amino acids.

This chain links TRBV6-6 with TRBJ1-1; D ambiguous. Germline CDR1 and CDR2: MNHNY and SVGAGI (reference sequence). The V end lost 6 bases, the J end lost 0 bases, and 5 bases lay between the germline ends. The CDR3 sequence is 12 residues long. The CDR3 protein is CASSPLNTEAFF. For the CDR3, the DNA is TGTGCCAGCAGCCCCTTGAACACTGAAGCTTTCTTT.

The chain has TRBV5-1 and TRBJ2-3, with D possibly matching TRBD1 (5 bases). V lost 0 bases to trimming and J lost 2 bases, with 10 bases between them. Germline values: CDR1 SGHRS, CDR2 YFSETQ. The CDR3 length is 15 residues. This CDR3 is CASSLEDKNTDTQYF. The CDR3, as DNA: TGCGCCAGCAGCTTGGAGGACAAGAACACAGATACGCAGTATTTT.

The V gene is TRBV6-6, the J gene TRBJ1-1; TRBD1 might be the D (6 bases). V dropped 9 bases and J dropped 1 base, with 12 bases sitting between them. The CDR3 spans 13 residues. Germline V gene lookup returns CDR1 MNHNY and CDR2 SVGAGI (reference sequence). CDR3 amino acids: CASTGTKNTEAFF. CDR3 nucleotides: TGTGCCAGTACCGGGACAAAGAACACTGAAGCTTTCTTT.

The chain carries TRBV19 and TRBJ1-1; TRBD1 agrees at 7 bases. The CDR3 covers 14 residues. Germline V gene lookup returns CDR1 LNHDA and CDR2 SQIVND (reference sequence). The trim removed 3 bases at V and 7 bases at J, leaving 8 bases unmatched. The CDR3 DNA is TGTGCCAGTAGTATCCTCTGGGACAGACGTGAAGCTTTCTTT. It codes for CASSILWDRREAFF.